The present T cell receptor beta chain was sequenced within a study of T cell changes during pregnancy in multiple sclerosis. Assay used: immunoSEQ multiplex PCR; TCRdb lists only in-frame clones, some missing. The sample has tens of thousands of clones, 75% to 90% seen once. Trimming at V came to 9 bases and at J to 2 bases, leaving 10 bases not matched to a gene. This CDR3 has 15 amino acids. The germline CDR1 and CDR2 sequences are LNHDA and SQIVND (reference sequence). This chain joins TRBV19 and TRBJ1-3; 7 nucleotides agree with TRBD1. The input for sequencing was peripheral blood, taken in the first trimester of pregnancy. This receptor was obtained from a female donor in good health, enrolled as a control in a pregnancy study. Here the CDR3 reads CASRSPGTAGNTIYF. The CDR3 DNA reads as TGTGCCAGCCGTTCCCCCGGGACAGCTGGAAACACCATATATTTT.